These 17 T cell receptor beta chains originate from one sample sequenced in a study of T cells in Graves' hyperthyroidism and ophthalmopathy. The source material, RNA transcripts, was used to amplify TCR beta CDR3 regions. First-round RT-PCR targeting the TCR CDR3 was performed with the HTBI primer set. MiXCR was run by TCRdb on the multiplex PCR reads, yielding one entry per CDR3 protein. The table shows about 760,000 distinct CDR3 sequences, with over 35% occurring only once. The sample comprised blood. The receptors shown here come from a woman aged 40-49 years with Graves' hyperthyroidism.

In the case of this clonotype: This may arise from a read error, as a much more abundant clone is one base away. As DNA, the CDR3 is TGTGCCAGGGGACGGCCCCACGAGCAGTACTTC. Protein sequence: CARGRPHEQYF. This sequence joins TRBV6-1 and TRBJ2-7, with D perhaps assigned TRBD1 or TRBD2 (5 bases each). The V end was cut by 9 bases, the J end by 5 bases, with 11 bases between. CDR1 and CDR2 (germline): MNHNS, SASEGT. The CDR3 runs to 11 residues.

Remarks on this clonotype: With a much larger clone just one base away, this may be a read error. The rearrangement joins TRBV7-9 to TRBJ2-2, with 9 bases identical to TRBD1. The CDR3 has 16 amino acids. Germline V gives CDR1 SEHNR, CDR2 FQNEAQ (reference sequence). CDR3 in amino acids: CAGSGDREGHGGELFF. DNA for the CDR3: TGTGCCGGCAGCGGGGACAGGGAAGGTCATGGCGGGGAGCTGTTTTTT.

V gene TRBV20-1 combines with J gene TRBJ2-3, with D possibly matching TRBD1 (6 bases). CDR3 size: 14 residues. V gave up 5 bases and J gave up 6 bases, with 18 bases separating them. Germline assignment: CDR1 DFQATT and CDR2 SNEGSKA (reference sequence). The CDR3 protein is CSAPNRVERDTQYF. The CDR3 nucleotides are TGCAGTGCTCCGAACAGGGTGGAAAGGGATACGCAGTATTTT.

This clonotype was seen ten or more times. The rearrangement links TRBV4-3 to TRBJ2-5; D is unclear. The germline CDR1 and CDR2 sequences are LGHNA and YSLEER. The V gene lost 2 bases and the J gene lost 4 bases, with 8 bases spanning the gap. The CDR3 is 13 amino acids. CDR3 loop: CASSQRVGETQYF. CDR3 nucleotide sequence: TGCGCCAGCAGCCAACGGGTTGGAGAGACCCAGTACTTC.

V and J are TRBV7-2 and TRBJ1-5, with 9 bases matching TRBD1. J lost 6 bases, V lost 3 bases, and 12 bases had no gene match. Germline-derived CDR1 and CDR2 are SGHTA and FQGNSA. This CDR3 has 17 residues. The CDR3 sequence is CASSFEGTGGSGQPQHF. The CDR3 nucleotides are TGTGCCAGCAGCTTCGAAGGAACAGGGGGCTCGGGTCAGCCCCAGCATTTT.

The rearrangement links TRBV10-3 to TRBJ2-2; maybe TRBD1 (5 bases). Germline V lookup: CDR1 ENHRY, CDR2 SYGVKD. V gave up 5 bases and J gave up 3 bases, with 13 bases separating them. This CDR3 is 15 amino acids long. The CDR3 reads CAISSYRIDTGELFF. CDR3 sequence (DNA): TGTGCCATCAGTTCGTACAGGATAGACACCGGGGAGCTGTTTTTT.

This clonotype was detected only a few times. V gene TRBV5-1 combines with J gene TRBJ2-2, with 10 bases fitting TRBD2. This CDR3 has 16 residues. Unmatched junction bases numbered 4, after V lost 5 bases and J lost 0 bases. CDR1 is SGHRS, CDR2 YFSETQ, per germline. CDR3 nucleotide sequence: TGCGCCAGCAGGGGACTAGCGCGGGCGAACACCGGGGAGCTGTTTTTT. Its translation is CASRGLARANTGELFF.

The J gene is TRBJ2-3, the V gene TRBV10-1; D remains ambiguous. The CDR3 has 13 residues. CDR1 WNHNN and CDR2 SYGVQD come from the germline V gene (reference sequence). Trimming took off 6 bases at V and 5 bases at J, with 12 bases between the two ends. CDR3: CASSRLLGDTQYF. CDR3 coding DNA: TGCGCCAGCAGCAGGCTACTCGGAGATACGCAGTATTTT.

J is TRBJ2-5 and V is TRBV6-1; the match to TRBD2 covers 7 bases. The CDR3 spans 16 residues. Germline V gene data show CDR1 as MNHNS and CDR2 as SASEGT. The V gene end was trimmed by 3 bases and the J gene end by 2 bases; junction bases not matched to a gene: 9. The CDR3 region has the DNA TGTGCCAGCAGTGATGCTACCCCGGGACTACAAGAGACCCAGTACTTC. It specifies CASSDATPGLQETQYF.

This chain connects TRBV3-1 to TRBJ2-7; D might be TRBD2 (6 bases). Trimming removed 0 bases at V and 2 bases at J, with 8 bases between. Per the germline V gene, CDR1 is LGHDT and CDR2 is YNNKEL (reference sequence). The CDR3 length is 14 residues. This CDR3 is CASSQEPGAYEQYF. CDR3 coding DNA: TGTGCCAGCAGCCAAGAGCCGGGGGCCTACGAGCAGTACTTC.

This clonotype has only a few counts. The rearrangement uses TRBV2 and TRBJ1-1; a weak D match, TRBD1 (5 bases). This CDR3 has 15 residues. Germline CDR1 and CDR2: SNHLY and FYNNEI. Trimming took off 7 bases at V and 0 bases at J, with 15 bases between the two ends. CDR3 sequence reads: CASIPTGGLNTEAFF. The DNA for the CDR3 is TGTGCCAGCATTCCCACGGGGGGACTGAACACTGAAGCTTTCTTT.

The chain joins TRBV7-9 to TRBJ1-1; possible D gene TRBD1, 6 bases. Trimming removed 6 bases at V and 0 bases at J, with 17 bases between. The CDR3 has 16 amino acids. Germline V gives CDR1 SEHNR, CDR2 FQNEAQ (reference sequence). The CDR3 DNA sequence: TGTGCCAGCAGGTACAGGCAGGGGCTCATGAACACTGAAGCTTTCTTT. It translates to CASRYRQGLMNTEAFF.

V is TRBV9 and J is TRBJ2-7, with 9 bases lining up with TRBD1. This CDR3 comprises 15 residues. Germline V gene data show CDR1 as SGDLS and CDR2 as YYNGEE. With 3 bases clipped from V and 3 bases from J, the junction kept 7 bases outside the gene matches. The CDR3 nucleotides read TGTGCCAGCAGCGCGAACAGGGGGCAGGGCTACGAGCAGTACTTC. It is translated as CASSANRGQGYEQYF. Full variable domain (rest looked up from reference TRBV9 and TRBJ2-7): DSGVTQTPKHLITATGQRVTLRCSPRSGDLSVYWYQQSLDQGLQFLIQYYNGEERAKGNILERFSAQQFPDLHSELNLSSLELGDSALYFCASSANRGQGYEQYFGPGTRLTVT.

V and J are TRBV7-9 and TRBJ1-1; the match to TRBD1 covers 8 bases. The V segment lost 2 bases and the J segment 10 bases; nucleotides outside the gene matches: 9. The CDR3 has 14 amino acids. CDR1 and CDR2 from the germline V gene are SEHNR and FQNEAQ (reference sequence). The CDR3 loop is CASSLSQGAGGAFF. CDR3 in DNA: TGTGCCAGCAGCTTAAGTCAGGGGGCTGGCGGAGCTTTCTTT.

This clonotype was seen a handful of times. The CDR3 sequence: CAISESPSLSTDTQYF. CDR3 in DNA: TGTGCCATCAGTGAATCACCCAGTCTGAGCACAGATACGCAGTATTTT. The rearrangement links TRBV10-3 to TRBJ2-3; D uncertain. With 3 bases removed from V and 0 bases from J, the gap between germline ends came to 13 bases. This CDR3 has 16 residues. In germline, CDR1 is ENHRY, CDR2 SYGVKD.

This chain links TRBV20-1 with TRBJ2-5, with 10 bases lining up with TRBD2. CDR1 DFQATT and CDR2 SNEGSKA come from the germline V gene (reference sequence). This CDR3 has 14 amino acids. The V segment lost 1 base and the J segment 5 bases; nucleotides outside the gene matches: 4. The CDR3 loop is CSARGLAGDETQYF. Here the CDR3 DNA reads TGCAGTGCTAGAGGGCTAGCGGGGGATGAGACCCAGTACTTC.

This clonotype was recorded at least ten times. The chain employs TRBV29-1 and TRBJ1-2; D might be TRBD1 (6 bases). CDR1 is SQVTM, CDR2 ANQGSEA, per germline. V was trimmed by 0 bases and J by 7 bases, leaving 15 bases between them. This CDR3 comprises 14 residues. The CDR3 DNA sequence: TGCAGCGTTGAAGATCGCGGGGGCTTGGTTGGCTACACCTTC. It specifies CSVEDRGGLVGYTF.